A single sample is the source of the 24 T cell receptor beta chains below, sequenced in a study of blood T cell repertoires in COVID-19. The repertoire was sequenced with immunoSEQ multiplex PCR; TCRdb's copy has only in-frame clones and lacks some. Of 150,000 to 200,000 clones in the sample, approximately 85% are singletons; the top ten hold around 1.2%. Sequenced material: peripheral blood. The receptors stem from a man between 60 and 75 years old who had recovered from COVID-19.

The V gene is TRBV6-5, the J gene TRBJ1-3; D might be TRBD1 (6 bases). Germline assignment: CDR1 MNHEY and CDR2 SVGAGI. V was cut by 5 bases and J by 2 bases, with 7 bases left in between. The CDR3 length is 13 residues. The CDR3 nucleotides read TGTGCCAGCAGTACAGGGACTGGAAACACCATATATTTT. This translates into CASSTGTGNTIYF.

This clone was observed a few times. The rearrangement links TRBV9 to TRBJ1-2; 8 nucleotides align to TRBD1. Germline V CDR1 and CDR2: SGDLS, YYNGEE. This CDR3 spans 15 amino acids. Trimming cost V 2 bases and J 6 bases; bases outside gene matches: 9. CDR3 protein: CASSVRGQGENGYTF. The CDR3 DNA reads TGTGCCAGCAGCGTCCGAGGACAGGGTGAAAATGGCTACACCTTC.

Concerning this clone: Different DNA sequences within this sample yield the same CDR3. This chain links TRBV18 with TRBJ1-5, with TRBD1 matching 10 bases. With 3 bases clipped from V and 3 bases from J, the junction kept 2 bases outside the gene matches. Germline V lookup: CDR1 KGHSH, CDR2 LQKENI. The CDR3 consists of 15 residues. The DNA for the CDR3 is TGTGCCAGCTCACCCGGGACAGGGGTCAATCAGCCCCAGCATTTT. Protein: CASSPGTGVNQPQHF.

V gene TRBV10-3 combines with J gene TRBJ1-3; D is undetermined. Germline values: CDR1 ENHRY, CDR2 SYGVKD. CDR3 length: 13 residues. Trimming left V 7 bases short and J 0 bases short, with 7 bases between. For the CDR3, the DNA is TGTGCCATCACTTCAGGCTCTGGAAACACCATATATTTT. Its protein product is CAITSGSGNTIYF.

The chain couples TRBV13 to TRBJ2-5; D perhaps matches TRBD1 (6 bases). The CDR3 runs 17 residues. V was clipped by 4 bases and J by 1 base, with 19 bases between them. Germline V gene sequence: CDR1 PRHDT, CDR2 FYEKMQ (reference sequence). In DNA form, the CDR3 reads TGTGCCAGCAGCTCTAGGGGGATCCATGGGATCCAAGAGACCCAGTACTTC. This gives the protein CASSSRGIHGIQETQYF.

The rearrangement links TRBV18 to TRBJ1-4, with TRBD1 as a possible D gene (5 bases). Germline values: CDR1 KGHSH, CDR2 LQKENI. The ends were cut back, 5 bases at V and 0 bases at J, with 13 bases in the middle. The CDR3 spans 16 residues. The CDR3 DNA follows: TGTGCCAGCTCAGTAGACCGGGGGTCAACTAATGAAAAACTGTTTTTT. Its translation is CASSVDRGSTNEKLFF.

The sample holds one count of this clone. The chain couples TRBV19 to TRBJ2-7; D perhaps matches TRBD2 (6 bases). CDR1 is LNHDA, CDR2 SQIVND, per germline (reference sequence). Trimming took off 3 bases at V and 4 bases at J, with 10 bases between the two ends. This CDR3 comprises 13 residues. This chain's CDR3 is CASSIRDSYEQYF. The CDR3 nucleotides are TGTGCCAGTAGTATCCGGGACTCTTACGAGCAGTACTTC.

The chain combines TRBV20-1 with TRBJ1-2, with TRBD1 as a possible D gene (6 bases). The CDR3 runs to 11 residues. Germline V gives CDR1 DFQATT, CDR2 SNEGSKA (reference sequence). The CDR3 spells CGRGGLAGYTF. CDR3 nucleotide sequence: TGCGGGCGGGGGGGCCTTGCGGGCTACACCTTC.

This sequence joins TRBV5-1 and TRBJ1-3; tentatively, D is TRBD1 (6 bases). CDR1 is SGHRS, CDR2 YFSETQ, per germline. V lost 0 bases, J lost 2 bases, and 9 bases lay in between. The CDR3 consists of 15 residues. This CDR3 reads CASSLEGTPGNTIYF. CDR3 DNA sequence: TGCGCCAGCAGCTTGGAAGGGACACCTGGAAACACCATATATTTT.

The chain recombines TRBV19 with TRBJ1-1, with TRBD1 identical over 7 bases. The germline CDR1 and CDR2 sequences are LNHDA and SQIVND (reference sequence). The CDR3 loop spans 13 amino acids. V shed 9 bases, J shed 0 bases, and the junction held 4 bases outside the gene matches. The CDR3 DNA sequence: TGTGCCAGCAGGGGACAGTTGAACACTGAAGCTTTCTTT. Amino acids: CASRGQLNTEAFF.

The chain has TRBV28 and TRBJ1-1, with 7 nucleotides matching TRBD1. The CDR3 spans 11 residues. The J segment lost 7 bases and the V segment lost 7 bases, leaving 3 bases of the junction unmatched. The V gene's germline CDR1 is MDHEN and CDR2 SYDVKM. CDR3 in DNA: TGTGCCAGCACACAGGGGTATGAAGCTTTCTTT. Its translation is CASTQGYEAFF.

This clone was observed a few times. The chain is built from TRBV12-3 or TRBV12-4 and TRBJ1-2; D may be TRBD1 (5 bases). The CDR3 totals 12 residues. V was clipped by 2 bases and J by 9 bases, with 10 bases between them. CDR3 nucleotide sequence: TGTGCCAGCAGTTTATCTCAGGGTCGCTACACCTTC. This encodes CASSLSQGRYTF.

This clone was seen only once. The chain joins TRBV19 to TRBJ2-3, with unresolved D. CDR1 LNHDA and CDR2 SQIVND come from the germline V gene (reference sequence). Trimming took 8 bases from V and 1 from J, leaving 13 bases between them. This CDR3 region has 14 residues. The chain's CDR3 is CASSWAPGTDTQYF. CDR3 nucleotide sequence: TGTGCCAGTTCCTGGGCTCCCGGCACAGATACGCAGTATTTT.

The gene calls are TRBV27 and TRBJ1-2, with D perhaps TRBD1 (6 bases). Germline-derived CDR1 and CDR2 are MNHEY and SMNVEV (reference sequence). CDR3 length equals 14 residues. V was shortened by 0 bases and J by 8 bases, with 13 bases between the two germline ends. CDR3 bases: TGTGCCAGCAGTTTATCGGAAGGGGGTAAAGGCTACACCTTC. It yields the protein CASSLSEGGKGYTF.

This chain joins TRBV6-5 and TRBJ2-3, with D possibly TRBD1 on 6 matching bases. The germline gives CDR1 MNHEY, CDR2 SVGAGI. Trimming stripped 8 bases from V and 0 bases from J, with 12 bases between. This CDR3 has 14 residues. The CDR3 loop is CASDDRPSTDTQYF. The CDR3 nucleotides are TGTGCCAGCGATGACAGGCCTAGCACAGATACGCAGTATTTT.

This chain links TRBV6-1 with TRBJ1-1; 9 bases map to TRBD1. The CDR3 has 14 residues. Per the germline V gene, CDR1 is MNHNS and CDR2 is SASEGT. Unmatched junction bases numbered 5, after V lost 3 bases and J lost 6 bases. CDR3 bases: TGTGCCAGCAGTGAGTGGACAGGGGAGGCTGAAGCTTTCTTT. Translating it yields CASSEWTGEAEAFF.

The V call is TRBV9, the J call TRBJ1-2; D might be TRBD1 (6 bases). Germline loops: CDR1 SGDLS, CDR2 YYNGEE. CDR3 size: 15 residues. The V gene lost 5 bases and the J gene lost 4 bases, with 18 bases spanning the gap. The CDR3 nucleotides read TGTGCCAGCAGGGCCGGTGAGCAGGGGTTCTATGGCTACACCTTC. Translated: CASRAGEQGFYGYTF. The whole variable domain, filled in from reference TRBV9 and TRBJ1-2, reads DSGVTQTPKHLITATGQRVTLRCSPRSGDLSVYWYQQSLDQGLQFLIQYYNGEERAKGNILERFSAQQFPDLHSELNLSSLELGDSALYFCASRAGEQGFYGYTFGSGTRLTVV.

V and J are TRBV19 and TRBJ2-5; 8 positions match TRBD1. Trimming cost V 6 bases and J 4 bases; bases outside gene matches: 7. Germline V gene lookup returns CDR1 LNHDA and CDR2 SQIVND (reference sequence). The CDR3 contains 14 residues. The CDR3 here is CASSLQGGTETQYF. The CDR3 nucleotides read TGTGCCAGTAGCCTACAGGGGGGTACAGAGACCCAGTACTTC.

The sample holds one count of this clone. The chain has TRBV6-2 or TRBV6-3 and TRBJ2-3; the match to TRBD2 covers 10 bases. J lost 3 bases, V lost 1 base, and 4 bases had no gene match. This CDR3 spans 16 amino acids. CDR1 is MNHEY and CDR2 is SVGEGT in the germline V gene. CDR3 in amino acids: CASSYLASGGTDTQYF. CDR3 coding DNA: TGTGCCAGCAGTTACTTGGCTAGCGGGGGTACAGATACGCAGTATTTT.

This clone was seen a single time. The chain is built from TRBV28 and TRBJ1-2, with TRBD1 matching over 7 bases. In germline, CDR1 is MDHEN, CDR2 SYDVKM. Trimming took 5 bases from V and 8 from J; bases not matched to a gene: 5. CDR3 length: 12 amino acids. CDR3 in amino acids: CASSPTGLGYTF. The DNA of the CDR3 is TGTGCCAGCAGTCCGACAGGGTTAGGCTACACCTTC.

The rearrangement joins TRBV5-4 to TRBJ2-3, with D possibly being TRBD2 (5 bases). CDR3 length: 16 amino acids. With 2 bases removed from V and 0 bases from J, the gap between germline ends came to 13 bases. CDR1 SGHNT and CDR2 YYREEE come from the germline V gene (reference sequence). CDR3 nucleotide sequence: TGTGCCAGCAGCTTAGGTAGCGTTCCTAGCACAGATACGCAGTATTTT. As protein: CASSLGSVPSTDTQYF.

The CDR3 region has the DNA TGTGCCAGCAGTTACTCTCTCTCAGGGGGCGGTTCACCCCTCCACTTT. Amino acids: CASSYSLSGGGSPLHF. The chain links TRBV6-5 to TRBJ1-6, with 8 bases aligning to TRBD1. CDR3 length equals 16 residues. After removal of 0 bases from V and 9 bases from J, the junction contained 7 bases not matched to a gene. The germline gives CDR1 MNHEY, CDR2 SVGAGI.

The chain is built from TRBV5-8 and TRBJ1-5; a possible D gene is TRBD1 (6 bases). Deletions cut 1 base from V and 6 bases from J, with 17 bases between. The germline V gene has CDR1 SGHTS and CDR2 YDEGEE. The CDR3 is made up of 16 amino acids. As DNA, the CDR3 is TGTGCCAGCAGCTTGAGGCGCGGGGGCGCGGGTCAGCCCCAGCATTTT. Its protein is CASSLRRGGAGQPQHF.

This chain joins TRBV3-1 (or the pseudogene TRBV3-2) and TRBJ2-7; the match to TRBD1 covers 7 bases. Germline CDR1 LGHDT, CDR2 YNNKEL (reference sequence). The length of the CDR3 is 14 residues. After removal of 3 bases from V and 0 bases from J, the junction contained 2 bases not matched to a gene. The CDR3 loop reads CASSQDRFSYEQYF. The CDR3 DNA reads TGTGCCAGCAGCCAGGACAGGTTCTCCTACGAGCAGTACTTC.